The text below deals with one TCR beta chain. What it recognizes is unknown. TCRdb recomputed calls from the reads with MiXCR, one row per CDR3 protein. The profile shows nearly 650,000 distinct CDR3 sequences, more than 20% of them singletons. This entry belongs to a study of T cell repertoires in cytomegalovirus infection. In the study overall: It was the public TCR beta signatures that indicated both CMV infection and matching HLA type. Study results and limitations: CMV carriers having the relevant HLA were flagged by cumulative public TCR beta family frequency.

Trimming removed 5 bases from V and 2 bases from J, with 10 bases in between. The CDR3 has 13 residues. CDR1 and CDR2 (germline): MNHGY, SAAAGT. Material: CD8+ T cells from PBMCs. The TCR sequence derives from a human donor in good health (CMV status not recorded). Some clones in this sample may be carry-over from other donors' samples. The rearrangement links TRBV6-8 to TRBJ2-7; no reliable D call. The CDR3 sequence is CASSKDNTYEQYV. The CDR3 coding sequence is TGTGCCAGCAGTAAAGACAACACCTACGAGCAGTACGTC.